Each of the 13 T cell receptor beta chains below was sequenced from the same sample in a study of Graves' ophthalmopathy and Graves' hyperthyroidism (dated by TCRdb to the late 2010s). The listed sequencing device is Illumina HiSeq 2000. TCR beta CDR3 regions were amplified from RNA transcripts for repertoire sequencing. A first-round RT-PCR used HTBI primers with the Qiagen OneStep RT-PCR kit, followed by a second-round multiplex PCR, size selection and purification. The public sequencing data were trimmed at Q25 with fastp and processed into clonotypes with MiXCR by TCRdb, which kept only in-frame beta chains. CDR3 protein sequences are deduplicated, and each keeps its most common genes and DNA. The sample contains approximately 160,000 distinct CDR3 sequences, approximately 38% of them found a single time. About 6% of the sample rests with the top ten. Input material: peripheral blood. These TCRs come from a woman in her thirties or forties with Graves' ophthalmopathy. Donor details come from another sample of the same person, matched by shared clones.

The chain links TRBV12-3 or TRBV12-4 to TRBJ1-2, with no clear D. The CDR3 length is 15 residues. Trimming shortened V by 5 bases and J by 2 bases, and 15 bases separated the two germline ends. In nucleotides, the CDR3 is TGTGCCAGCAGTCCTGAAACGACGGCAAACTATGGCTACACCTTC. Translated: CASSPETTANYGYTF.

This clonotype was picked up many times. This sequence joins TRBV24-1 and TRBJ1-1; D is ambiguous. The CDR3 has 12 amino acids. Germline lookup yields CDR1 KGHDR and CDR2 SFDVKD. V was clipped by 5 bases and J by 0 bases, with 3 bases between them. The CDR3 DNA reads TGTGCCACCAGTGGCCTGAACACTGAAGCTTTCTTT. Its translation: CATSGLNTEAFF.

The rearrangement joins TRBV6-1 to TRBJ1-1, with a possible D match to TRBD1 (6 bases). This CDR3 contains 14 residues. Germline V gene data show CDR1 as MNHNS and CDR2 as SASEGT. V was cut by 4 bases and J by 3 bases, with 12 bases left in between. CDR3 DNA sequence: TGTGCCAGCAGTGTCCAGGGGCGAGACACTGAAGCTTTCTTT. This codes for CASSVQGRDTEAFF.

This clonotype was counted many times. The J gene is TRBJ1-5, the V gene TRBV20-1; D is possibly TRBD1 (6 bases). Trimming took 6 bases from V and 0 from J, leaving 12 bases between them. There are 14 residues in the CDR3. The germline CDR1 and CDR2 sequences are DFQATT and SNEGSKA (reference sequence). CDR3 sequence: CSAVTGTSNQPQHF. The CDR3 DNA follows: TGCAGTGCGGTGACAGGAACTAGCAATCAGCCCCAGCATTTT.

CDR3 sequence: CASSMGGLGYTF. The CDR3 DNA reads as TGTGCCAGCAGCATGGGGGGGCTTGGCTACACCTTC. The V call is TRBV28, the J call TRBJ1-2; tentatively, D is TRBD1 (6 bases). Germline CDR1 reads MDHEN; CDR2 reads SYDVKM. This CDR3 is 12 amino acids long. Trimming removed 6 bases from V and 7 bases from J, with 12 bases in between.

In this sample, this clonotype turned up a few times. The rearrangement joins TRBV6-2 or TRBV6-3 to TRBJ1-1, with D tentatively TRBD1 (5 bases). Germline V gene data show CDR1 as MNHEY and CDR2 as SVGEGT. The V end lost 6 bases, the J end lost 4 bases, and 15 bases lay between the germline ends. CDR3 size: 14 residues. CDR3 nucleotides: TGTGCCAGCAGCTTCCCCGGGGACGGCACTGAAGCTTTCTTT. Its translation: CASSFPGDGTEAFF.

This clonotype has at least ten counts. The DNA for the CDR3 is TGTGCCAGCAGAAGACAGGGGGGCTACACCTTC. The encoded protein is CASRRQGGYTF. This sequence joins TRBV7-2 and TRBJ1-2, with 8 positions matching TRBD1. The CDR3 spans 11 residues. The germline V gene encodes CDR1 SGHTA and CDR2 FQGNSA. V lost 6 bases, J lost 8 bases, and 2 bases stayed unmatched.

This clonotype was detected many times. The chain carries TRBV28 and TRBJ1-2, with no clear D. V was clipped by 7 bases and J by 3 bases, with 6 bases between them. Germline V gene data show CDR1 as MDHEN and CDR2 as SYDVKM. The length of the CDR3 is 11 residues. CDR3 sequence: CASTGYYGYTF. The CDR3 DNA is TGTGCCAGCACCGGATACTATGGCTACACCTTC.

The table lists this clonotype with many counts. The genes are TRBV4-1 and TRBJ1-1; perhaps TRBD1 as D (5 bases). Between the trimmed V and J ends, which lost 1 base and 1 base, there was a span of 10 bases. Germline values: CDR1 MGHRA, CDR2 YSYEKL. The CDR3 sequence is 15 residues long. CDR3 nucleotide sequence: TGCGCCAGCAGCCAAGTCCGGGGCTCGAACACTGAAGCTTTCTTT. Its protein product is CASSQVRGSNTEAFF.

The chain links TRBV27 to TRBJ1-6, with D possibly matching TRBD1 (6 bases). The CDR3 has 15 amino acids. V lost 5 bases, J lost 8 bases, and 16 bases lay in between. The germline V gene encodes CDR1 MNHEY and CDR2 SMNVEV (reference sequence). The CDR3 reads CASSPWAEGDSPLHF. Written as DNA, the CDR3 is TGTGCCAGCAGTCCCTGGGCAGAGGGGGATTCACCCCTCCACTTT.

There are many counts of this clonotype. This rearrangement joins TRBV18 to TRBJ1-6; D is undetermined. Germline V gene sequence: CDR1 KGHSH, CDR2 LQKENI. The CDR3 contains 12 residues. The V end was cut by 6 bases, the J end by 9 bases, with 9 bases between. CDR3 DNA sequence: TGTGCCAGCTCTGCGACCCTTTCACCCCTCCACTTT. Protein: CASSATLSPLHF.

The chain recombines TRBV6-4 with TRBJ1-2, with TRBD1 matching 8 bases. The CDR3 totals 16 residues. Germline CDR1 MRHNA, CDR2 SNTAGT. J lost 8 bases, V lost 5 bases, and 16 bases had no gene match. The CDR3 reads CASSPFPRGRGGGYTF. DNA for the CDR3: TGTGCCAGCAGTCCCTTCCCCAGGGGGCGCGGGGGGGGCTACACCTTC.

The sample holds many counts of this clonotype. The CDR3: CASSFGQGAVQPQHF. The DNA of the CDR3 is TGTGCCAGCAGTTTCGGTCAGGGGGCCGTTCAGCCCCAGCATTTT. The chain couples TRBV6-5 to TRBJ1-5; 8 nucleotides line up with TRBD1. The junction had 8 bases not matched to a gene; V was cut back by 4 bases and J by 6 bases. CDR1 MNHEY and CDR2 SVGAGI come from the germline V gene. The CDR3 has 15 amino acids.